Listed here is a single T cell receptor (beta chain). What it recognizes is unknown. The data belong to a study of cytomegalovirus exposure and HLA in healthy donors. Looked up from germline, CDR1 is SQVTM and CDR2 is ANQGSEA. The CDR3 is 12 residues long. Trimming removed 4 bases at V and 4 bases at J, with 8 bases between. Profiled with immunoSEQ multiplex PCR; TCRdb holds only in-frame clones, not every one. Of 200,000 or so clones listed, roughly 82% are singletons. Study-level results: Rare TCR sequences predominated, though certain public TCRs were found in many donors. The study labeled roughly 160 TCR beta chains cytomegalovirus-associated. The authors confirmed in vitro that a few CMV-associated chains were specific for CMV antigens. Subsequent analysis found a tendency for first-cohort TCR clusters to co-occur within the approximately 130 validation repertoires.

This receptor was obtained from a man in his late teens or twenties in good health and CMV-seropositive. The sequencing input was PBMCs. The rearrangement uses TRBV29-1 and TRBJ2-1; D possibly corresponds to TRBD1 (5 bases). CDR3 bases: TGCAGCGTTGGGGGCGAATACAATGAGCAGTTCTTC. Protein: CSVGGEYNEQFF.